These 13 T cell receptor beta chains were all obtained from the same sample, sequenced in a study of blood T cell repertoires in COVID-19. Produced via immunoSEQ multiplex PCR; TCRdb's table is partial and in-frame only. The top ten hold around 1.6% of the sample, which has 95,000 to 100,000 clones, around nine tenths seen once. Sequencing was performed on peripheral blood. Every receptor here comes from an elderly man with acute or convalescent COVID-19.

The V and J genes are TRBV7-2 and TRBJ2-1; the match to TRBD2 covers 7 bases. Germline CDR1 is SGHTA and CDR2 is FQGNSA. The CDR3 runs to 17 residues. V dropped 4 bases and J dropped 3; count of bases not matched to a gene: 12. CDR3 nucleotides: TGTGCCAGCAGCTACCAAATTGGGCTAGCGGACTACAATGAGCAGTTCTTC. Encoded protein: CASSYQIGLADYNEQFF.

The CDR3 DNA sequence: TGTGCCAGCAGCCGCCAGGGACTAGCGGGATGGAATGAGCAGTTCTTC. Translating it yields CASSRQGLAGWNEQFF. The chain recombines TRBV3-1 (or the pseudogene TRBV3-2) with TRBJ2-1; 13 bases map to TRBD2. V shed 4 bases, J shed 7 bases, and the junction held 7 bases outside the gene matches. Germline CDR1 is LGHDT and CDR2 is YNNKEL (reference sequence). The CDR3 runs 16 residues.

This clone has only a few counts. The chain carries TRBV7-8 and TRBJ2-5; D is unclear. CDR1 is SGHVS, CDR2 FQNEAQ, per germline. The germline V and J ends were trimmed by 0 bases and 4 bases, with 9 bases remaining between them. The CDR3 is 14 amino acids. The chain's CDR3 is CASSLAPLAETQYF. CDR3 in DNA: TGTGCCAGCAGCTTAGCCCCGTTGGCAGAGACCCAGTACTTC. Full variable domain (rest looked up from reference TRBV7-8 and TRBJ2-5): GAGVSQSPRYKVAKRGQDVALRCDPISGHVSLFWYQQALGQGPEFLTYFQNEAQLDKSGLPSDRFFAERPEGSVSTLKIQRTQQEDSAVYLCASSLAPLAETQYFGPGTRLLVL.

J is TRBJ2-1 and V is TRBV12-3 or TRBV12-4, with a possible D match to TRBD2 (6 bases). CDR3 length equals 13 residues. V lost 7 bases and J lost 0, with 7 bases in between. The CDR3 reads CASTGGSYNEQFF. The DNA for the CDR3 is TGTGCCAGCACCGGGGGCTCCTACAATGAGCAGTTCTTC.

The chain is built from TRBV19 and TRBJ1-1; no reliable D call. Trimming left V 5 bases short and J 5 bases short, with 15 bases between. The germline V gene encodes CDR1 LNHDA and CDR2 SQIVND (reference sequence). The CDR3 has 14 residues. The CDR3 region has the DNA TGTGCCAGTAGTCCTGGCAGGAGGAGGACTGAAGCTTTCTTT. Protein product: CASSPGRRRTEAFF.

The chain joins TRBV15 to TRBJ1-2, with 7 positions matching TRBD1. In germline, CDR1 is LNHNV, CDR2 YYDKDF (reference sequence). This CDR3 is built from 14 residues. With V trimmed by 5 bases and J by 5 bases, 8 bases remained unmatched. CDR3 DNA: TGTGCCACCAGCGCCCGGGACAGAGTTTATGGCTACACCTTC. Protein sequence: CATSARDRVYGYTF.

The chain couples TRBV6-5 to TRBJ1-4; D ambiguous. Germline values: CDR1 MNHEY, CDR2 SVGAGI. The length of the CDR3 is 16 residues. V lost 0 bases to trimming and J lost 3 bases, with 11 bases between them. The chain's CDR3 is CASSYSMASSNEKLFF. CDR3 sequence (DNA): TGTGCCAGCAGTTACTCGATGGCTTCTTCTAATGAAAAACTGTTTTTT.

The chain couples TRBV13 to TRBJ2-3, with 7 bases fitting TRBD2. CDR1 PRHDT and CDR2 FYEKMQ come from the germline V gene (reference sequence). The CDR3 sequence is 17 residues long. V gave up 0 bases and J gave up 4 bases; unmatched junction bases: 10. The CDR3 DNA follows: TGTGCCAGCAGCTTAGGAGACCCAGGGAGGGGCGCAGATACGCAGTATTTT. It encodes CASSLGDPGRGADTQYF.

J is TRBJ1-5 and V is TRBV2; 9 bases are a match to TRBD1. The CDR3 spans 15 residues. V was clipped by 5 bases and J by 4 bases; unmatched bases: 6. From germline, CDR1 is SNHLY and CDR2 FYNNEI. CDR3 in amino acids: CASSNRDRENQPQHF. In DNA form, the CDR3 reads TGTGCCAGCAGTAACCGGGACAGGGAAAATCAGCCCCAGCATTTT.

The chain is built from TRBV7-9 and TRBJ1-4, with 10 bases that match TRBD1. The CDR3 loop spans 14 amino acids. Germline loops: CDR1 SEHNR, CDR2 FQNEAQ (reference sequence). V was clipped by 3 bases and J by 7 bases; unmatched bases: 2. The CDR3 is CASSFGTGAEKLFF. CDR3 in DNA: TGTGCCAGCAGCTTCGGGACAGGGGCTGAAAAACTGTTTTTT. Using reference TRBV7-9 and TRBJ1-4 for the parts outside the CDR3, the full variable domain is DTGVSQNPRHKITKRGQNVTFRCDPISEHNRLYWYRQTLGQGPEFLTYFQNEAQLEKSRLLSDRFSAERPKGSFSTLEIQRTEQGDSAMYLCASSFGTGAEKLFFGSGTQLSVL.

This chain uses TRBV5-5 with TRBJ2-3, with D possibly matching TRBD1 (5 bases). CDR1 and CDR2 (germline): SGHKS, YYEKEE (reference sequence). The germline V and J ends were trimmed by 4 bases and 1 base, with 10 bases remaining between them. This CDR3 has 14 amino acids. The chain's CDR3 is CASSLLTGTDTQYF. CDR3 bases: TGTGCCAGCAGCCTACTGACAGGCACAGATACGCAGTATTTT. Complete variable domain (other parts from reference TRBV5-5 and TRBJ2-3): DAGVTQSPTHLIKTRGQQVTLRCSPISGHKSVSWYQQVLGQGPQFIFQYYEKEERGRGNFPDRFSARQFPNYSSELNVNALLLGDSALYLCASSLLTGTDTQYFGPGTRLTVL.

The rearrangement links TRBV6-6 to TRBJ1-6; D not resolved. The germline V gene encodes CDR1 MNHNY and CDR2 SVGAGI (reference sequence). The V end was cut by 6 bases, the J end by 0 bases, with 9 bases between. This CDR3 has 15 amino acids. The CDR3 loop reads CASSLSSSYNSPLHF. The CDR3 nucleotides read TGTGCCAGCAGCCTCTCTAGCTCCTATAATTCACCCCTCCACTTT.

The chain joins TRBV19 to TRBJ1-1; D gene uncertain. V was shortened by 3 bases and J by 1 base, with 9 bases between the two germline ends. CDR1 is LNHDA, CDR2 SQIVND, per germline (reference sequence). CDR3 length: 14 residues. The CDR3 sequence is CASSMHEKNTEAFF. The CDR3 DNA follows: TGTGCCAGTAGTATGCATGAGAAGAACACTGAAGCTTTCTTT.